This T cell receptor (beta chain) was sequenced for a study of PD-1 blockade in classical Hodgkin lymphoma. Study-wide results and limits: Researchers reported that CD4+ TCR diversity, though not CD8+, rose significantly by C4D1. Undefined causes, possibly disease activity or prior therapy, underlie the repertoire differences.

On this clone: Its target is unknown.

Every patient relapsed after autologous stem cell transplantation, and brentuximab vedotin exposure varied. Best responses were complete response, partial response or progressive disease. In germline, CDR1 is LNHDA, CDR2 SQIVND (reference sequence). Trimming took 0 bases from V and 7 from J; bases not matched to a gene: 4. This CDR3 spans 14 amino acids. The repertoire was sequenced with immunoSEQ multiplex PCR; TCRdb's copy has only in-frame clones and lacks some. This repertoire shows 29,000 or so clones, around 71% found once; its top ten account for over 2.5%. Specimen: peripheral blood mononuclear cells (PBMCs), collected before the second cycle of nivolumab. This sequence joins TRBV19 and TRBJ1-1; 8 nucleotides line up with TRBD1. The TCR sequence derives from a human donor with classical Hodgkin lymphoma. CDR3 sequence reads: CASSIDGQGGEAFF. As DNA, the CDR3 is TGTGCCAGTAGTATAGACGGACAGGGAGGTGAAGCTTTCTTT.